This entry lists 32 T cell receptor beta chains sequenced from one sample in a study of monozygotic twins with inflammatory bowel disease. Using the 5' RACE reads, TCRdb records one entry per CDR3 protein without DNA. The sample includes 400,000 to 500,000 distinct CDR3 sequences. Sequencing input: blood. The receptors were gathered from a human donor with ulcerative colitis or Crohn's disease, or a healthy co-twin of an affected twin (not recorded which).

The gene calls are TRBV7-9 and TRBJ2-7; TCRdb calls TRBD1, which cannot be checked without DNA. CDR3 length: 14 amino acids. From germline, CDR1 is SEHNR and CDR2 FQNEAQ (reference sequence). The CDR3 is CASSAGVSGTQQYF.

The genes are TRBV4-1 and TRBJ2-1. Germline loops: CDR1 MGHRA, CDR2 YSYEKL. The CDR3 runs to 16 residues. CDR3 loop: CASSQEPGRLYNEQFF.

The chain uses TRBV20-1 and TRBJ2-1; TCRdb reports TRBD2, a call that lacks DNA to check it against. CDR3 length: 16 residues. Germline V lookup: CDR1 DFQATT, CDR2 SNEGSKA (reference sequence). The CDR3 loop reads CSARDWSSPSYNEQFF.

V and J are TRBV6-2 or TRBV6-3 and TRBJ2-3; TCRdb's D call of TRBD2 is untestable without DNA. Germline-derived CDR1 and CDR2 are MNHEY and SVGEGT. The CDR3 is 17 amino acids. The CDR3 sequence is CASSYSGASGRANTQYF.

V and J are TRBV2 and TRBJ2-7; TCRdb gives TRBD2 as the D gene, but with no DNA this cannot be confirmed. This CDR3 has 12 amino acids. Germline V lookup: CDR1 SNHLY, CDR2 FYNNEI. CDR3 region: CASRPLALEQYF.

J is TRBJ2-7 and V is TRBV10-3; the D call from TCRdb, TRBD1, cannot be confirmed without DNA. CDR3 size: 14 residues. CDR1 and CDR2 from the germline V gene are ENHRY and SYGVKD. CDR3 loop: CAISDPGGTYEQYF.

V is TRBV2 and J is TRBJ2-6. The germline V gene encodes CDR1 SNHLY and CDR2 FYNNEI. CDR3 length: 16 amino acids. The CDR3: CASSVFVLTGANVLTF.

The chain carries TRBV7-9 and TRBJ2-7. Looked up from germline, CDR1 is SEHNR and CDR2 is FQNEAQ (reference sequence). The CDR3 has 13 amino acids. CDR3 loop: CASSPSHFYEQYF.

The CDR3 loop is CASTTQGLTNQPQHF. The chain links TRBV28 to TRBJ1-5; no DNA is available, so the TRBD1 call from TCRdb remains unchecked. CDR1 and CDR2 (germline): MDHEN, SYDVKM. The CDR3 loop spans 15 amino acids.

The J gene is TRBJ2-7, the V gene TRBV5-1; TCRdb selects TRBD1, and the lack of DNA leaves this call unchecked. There are 15 residues in the CDR3. Germline CDR1 is SGHRS and CDR2 is YFSETQ. The CDR3: CASRISGTGSHEQYF.

The rearrangement uses TRBV5-1 and TRBJ2-3; TCRdb outputs TRBD1, but without DNA this stays unchecked. Germline assignment: CDR1 SGHRS and CDR2 YFSETQ. The CDR3 covers 17 residues. CDR3 in amino acids: CASSLAQAPVAPDTQYF. The variable domain in full, with the rest retrieved from reference TRBV5-1 and TRBJ2-3, is KAGVTQTPRYLIKTRGQQVTLSCSPISGHRSVSWYQQTPGQGLQFLFEYFSETQRNKGNFPGRFSGRQFSNSRSEMNVSTLELGDSALYLCASSLAQAPVAPDTQYFGPGTRLTVL.

V and J are TRBV10-3 and TRBJ2-2; TCRdb proposes TRBD2, but this gene call is untestable without DNA. The CDR3 is 16 residues long. Germline V gene sequence: CDR1 ENHRY, CDR2 SYGVKD. This chain's CDR3 is CAIGPQGPRVAGELFF.

The rearrangement joins TRBV27 to TRBJ2-1. The CDR3 sequence is 15 residues long. Germline-derived CDR1 and CDR2 are MNHEY and SMNVEV (reference sequence). CDR3 sequence: CASRGKLGLNNEQFF.

This chain uses TRBV7-2 with TRBJ2-1; TCRdb calls TRBD1, which cannot be checked without DNA. This CDR3 has 14 residues. The germline V gene has CDR1 SGHTA and CDR2 FQGNSA. The CDR3 spells CASSPDWAYNEQFF. Drawing the rest from reference TRBV7-2 and TRBJ2-1, the complete variable domain is GAGVSQSPSNKVTEKGKDVELRCDPISGHTALYWYRQSLGQGLEFLIYFQGNSAPDKSGLPSDRFSAERTGGSVSTLTIQRTQQEDSAVYLCASSPDWAYNEQFFGPGTRLTVL.

V usage is TRBV5-1 and J usage is TRBJ2-1; the TCRdb D gene call, TRBD1, has no DNA to confirm it. The CDR3 loop spans 13 amino acids. Germline CDR1 and CDR2: SGHRS and YFSETQ. The CDR3 sequence: CASSAGWSHEQFF.

The rearrangement joins TRBV5-4 to TRBJ2-1; TCRdb's assignment of TRBD2 cannot be checked, as there is no DNA. The CDR3 covers 15 residues. Germline CDR1 is SGHNT and CDR2 is YYREEE (reference sequence). The CDR3 spells CASSLAGQSYNEQFF.

The rearrangement joins TRBV4-3 to TRBJ2-2. CDR3 length: 15 residues. Germline V gene data show CDR1 as LGHNA and CDR2 as YSLEER. The CDR3 here is CASSRGPANTGELFF.

This chain joins TRBV13 and TRBJ2-5; the TCRdb call, TRBD2, lacks DNA for checking. Germline V gene sequence: CDR1 PRHDT, CDR2 FYEKMQ (reference sequence). This CDR3 comprises 15 residues. CDR3 protein: CASSAWRGAGETQYF. The full variable domain, its missing parts supplied by reference TRBV13 and TRBJ2-5, is AAGVIQSPRHLIKEKRETATLKCYPIPRHDTVYWYQQGPGQDPQFLISFYEKMQSDKGSIPDRFSAQQFSDYHSELNMSSLELGDSALYFCASSAWRGAGETQYFGPGTRLLVL.

The chain has TRBV4-3 and TRBJ2-1; TCRdb's D gene call, TRBD1, goes unchecked for lack of DNA. The CDR3 is 15 residues long. Germline V gives CDR1 LGHNA, CDR2 YSLEER. The CDR3 region is CASSQLIEPRDEQFF.

The chain carries TRBV18 and TRBJ1-1. Germline V gene data show CDR1 as KGHSH and CDR2 as LQKENI. This CDR3 is built from 11 residues. CDR3 protein: CASSPETEAFF.

The chain couples TRBV7-8 to TRBJ2-3. The CDR3 contains 15 residues. CDR1 is SGHVS and CDR2 is FQNEAQ in the germline V gene. CDR3 sequence reads: CASSFRWDGTDTQYF.

The V and J genes are TRBV6-1 and TRBJ1-5. The CDR3 length is 16 residues. Germline V gene lookup returns CDR1 MNHNS and CDR2 SASEGT. CDR3: CASSEDISGFGQPQHF.

The CDR3: CASSPGISENYGYTF. V usage is TRBV18 and J usage is TRBJ1-2. The germline V gene encodes CDR1 KGHSH and CDR2 LQKENI. This CDR3 is 15 amino acids long.

This rearrangement joins TRBV5-1 to TRBJ2-1; TCRdb proposes TRBD2, but this gene call is untestable without DNA. The CDR3 is 17 amino acids. The germline gives CDR1 SGHRS, CDR2 YFSETQ. The CDR3 sequence is CASSSPGLAWSYNEQFF.

The rearrangement joins TRBV7-2 to TRBJ1-2; the TRBD1 assignment by TCRdb is unverifiable without DNA. The CDR3 length is 14 residues. The germline V gene encodes CDR1 SGHTA and CDR2 FQGNSA. The CDR3 loop is CASSLAQGASGYTF.

This chain connects TRBV14 to TRBJ1-1; the D call from TCRdb, TRBD1, cannot be confirmed without DNA. CDR3 length equals 13 residues. In germline, CDR1 is SGHDN, CDR2 FVKESK. The CDR3 reads CASSQVGGGEAFF.

This chain joins TRBV7-9 and TRBJ1-4; TCRdb's assignment of TRBD1 cannot be checked, as there is no DNA. The CDR3 consists of 12 residues. Germline V gives CDR1 SEHNR, CDR2 FQNEAQ (reference sequence). The CDR3 sequence is CASSFEGGRLFF.

The V call is TRBV3-1, the J call TRBJ1-2; TCRdb's D gene call, TRBD1, goes unchecked for lack of DNA. CDR3 size: 13 residues. The germline gives CDR1 LGHDT, CDR2 YNNKEL (reference sequence). CDR3 protein: CTSSLSGGFGYTF.

This sequence joins TRBV3-1 and TRBJ2-4; TCRdb indicates TRBD2, and absent DNA this call remains unverified. Germline V CDR1 and CDR2: LGHDT, YNNKEL (reference sequence). This CDR3 has 18 amino acids. The CDR3 is CASSPKLAGGPWGNIQYF.

The chain recombines TRBV30 with TRBJ2-7; TCRdb's assignment of TRBD1 cannot be checked, as there is no DNA. The CDR3 loop spans 13 amino acids. CDR1 is GTSNPN and CDR2 is SVGIG in the germline V gene (reference sequence). The CDR3 reads CAWNPGQLYEQYF. The whole variable domain, remainder taken from reference TRBV30 and TRBJ2-7, is SQTIHQWPATLVQPVGSPLSLECTVEGTSNPNLYWYRQAAGRGLQLLFYSVGIGQISSEVPQNLSASRPQDRQFILSSKKLLLSDSGFYLCAWNPGQLYEQYFGPGTRLTVT.

The chain joins TRBV20-1 to TRBJ2-1; TCRdb selects TRBD2, and the lack of DNA leaves this call unchecked. Per germline, CDR1 DFQATT and CDR2 SNEGSKA (reference sequence). The CDR3 totals 15 residues. Here the CDR3 reads CSANSGGEIHNEQFF.

The chain joins TRBV29-1 to TRBJ2-3; the D call of TRBD1 rests on TCRdb alone, since no DNA is present to check it. The CDR3 spans 14 residues. Germline V lookup: CDR1 SQVTM, CDR2 ANQGSEA. The CDR3 loop is CSVEEARGADTQYF.